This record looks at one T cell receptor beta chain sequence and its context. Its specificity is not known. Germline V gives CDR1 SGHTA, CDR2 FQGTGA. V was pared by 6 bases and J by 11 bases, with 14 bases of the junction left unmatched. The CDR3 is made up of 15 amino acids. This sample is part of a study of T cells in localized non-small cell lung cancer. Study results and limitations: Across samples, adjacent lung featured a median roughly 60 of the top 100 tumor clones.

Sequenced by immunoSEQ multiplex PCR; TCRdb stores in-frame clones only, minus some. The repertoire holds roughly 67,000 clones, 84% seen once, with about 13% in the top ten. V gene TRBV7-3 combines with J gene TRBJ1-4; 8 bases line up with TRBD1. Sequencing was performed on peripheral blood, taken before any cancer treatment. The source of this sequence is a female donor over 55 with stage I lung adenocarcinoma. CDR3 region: CASSPPDRGLRKLFF. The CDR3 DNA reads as TGTGCCAGCAGTCCACCTGACAGGGGTTTGAGGAAACTGTTTTTT.